This TCR beta chain came from a study of blood T cell repertoires in COVID-19. The assay was immunoSEQ multiplex PCR, and TCRdb's table has in-frame clones only and misses some. The sample shows fewer than 15,000 clones, 90% of them seen only once. V was trimmed by 4 bases and J by 8 bases, leaving 15 bases between them. Germline values: CDR1 MNHEY, CDR2 SMNVEV (reference sequence). The CDR3 runs 14 residues. This clone was observed a few times. This TCR came from a human donor with active COVID-19. The donor label of this sample is uncertain. Sequencing was done on a sample of peripheral blood. This chain links TRBV27 with TRBJ2-1; D call uncertain. The CDR3 loop reads CASSSVRANDEQFF. The CDR3 DNA follows: TGTGCCAGCAGTTCAGTTAGAGCGAACGATGAGCAGTTCTTC.